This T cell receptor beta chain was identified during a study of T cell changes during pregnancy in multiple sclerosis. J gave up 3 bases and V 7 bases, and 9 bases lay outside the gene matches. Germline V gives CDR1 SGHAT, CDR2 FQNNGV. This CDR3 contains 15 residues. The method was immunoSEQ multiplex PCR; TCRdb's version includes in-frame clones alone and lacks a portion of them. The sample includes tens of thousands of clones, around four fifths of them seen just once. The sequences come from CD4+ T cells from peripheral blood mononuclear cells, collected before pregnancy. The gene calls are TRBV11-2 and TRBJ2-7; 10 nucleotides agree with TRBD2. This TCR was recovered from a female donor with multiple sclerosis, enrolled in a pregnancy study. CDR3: CASNKYLAGDYEQYF. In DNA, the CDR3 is TGTGCCAGCAACAAATACCTAGCGGGGGACTACGAGCAGTACTTC.